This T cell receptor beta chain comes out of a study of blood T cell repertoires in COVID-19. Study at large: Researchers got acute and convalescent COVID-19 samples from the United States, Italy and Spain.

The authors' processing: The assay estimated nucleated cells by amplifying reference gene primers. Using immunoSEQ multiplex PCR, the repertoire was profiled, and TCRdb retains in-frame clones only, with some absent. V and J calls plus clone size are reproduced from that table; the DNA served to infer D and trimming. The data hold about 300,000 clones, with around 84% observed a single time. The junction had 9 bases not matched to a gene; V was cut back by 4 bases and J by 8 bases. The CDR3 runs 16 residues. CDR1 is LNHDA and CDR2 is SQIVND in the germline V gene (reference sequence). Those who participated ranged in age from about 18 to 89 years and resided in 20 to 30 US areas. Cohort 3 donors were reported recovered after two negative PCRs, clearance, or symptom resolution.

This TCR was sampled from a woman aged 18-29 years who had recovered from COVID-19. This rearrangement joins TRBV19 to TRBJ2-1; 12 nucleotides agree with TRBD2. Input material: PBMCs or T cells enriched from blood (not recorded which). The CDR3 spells CASSSARLAGVYEQFF. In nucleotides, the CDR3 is TGTGCCAGTAGTAGCGCTAGACTAGCGGGAGTCTATGAGCAGTTCTTC. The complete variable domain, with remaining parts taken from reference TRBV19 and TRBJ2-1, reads DGGITQSPKYLFRKEGQNVTLSCEQNLNHDAMYWYRQDPGQGLRLIYYSQIVNDFQKGDIAEGYSVSREKKESFPLTVTSAQKNPTAFYLCASSSARLAGVYEQFFGPGTRLTVL.